These T cell receptor beta chains were read from a single sample in a study of blood T cell repertoires in COVID-19. Clones were read by immunoSEQ multiplex PCR, and TCRdb kept only the in-frame ones, dropping some. The data show some 200,000 clones, 80% to 85% seen once. Sequenced: peripheral blood. Every receptor here comes from a woman of 80 years or more with active or convalescent COVID-19. The CDR3 runs from the conserved cysteine through the conserved F or W. The size of a clone is reported for some rows only, either as once, few or many, or as a class for expanded clones.

CASSLAQGNEQFF	13	TRBJ2-1	NA	TRBV5-4
CASSFTVGLSSYEQYF	16	TRBJ2-7	NA	TRBV7-8
CASSQDRLAGEQYF	14	TRBJ2-7	many	TRBV4-2
CSATGAQAFF	10	TRBJ1-1	NA	TRBV20-1
CASSVITESGQFF	13	TRBJ2-1	once	TRBV5-1
CASGGFQETQYF	12	TRBJ2-5	NA	TRBV2
CASSPGGTGANVLTF	15	TRBJ2-6	NA	TRBV6-5
CASSSNFGDTQYF	13	TRBJ2-3	NA	TRBV6-5
CASSFSTANYGYTF	14	TRBJ1-2	NA	TRBV5-1
CASSQGRTHNSPLHF	15	TRBJ1-6	NA	TRBV3-1/TRBV3-2
CASSSSSFTGELFF	14	TRBJ2-2	few	TRBV7-3